Sequencing of this TCR beta chain was carried out in a study of neurological immune-mediated disorders. V was shortened by 2 bases and J by 3 bases, with 19 bases between the two germline ends. Germline loops: CDR1 SGHVS, CDR2 FQNEAQ. The CDR3 sequence is 17 residues long. The cells used in sorted libraries, CD4+ or CD8+ T cells, numbered some 1 million. General study points: There were no CDR3 amino acid sequences shared by expanded clones across subjects, a result suggesting private repertoires in all groups.

The cDNA was generated through 5'RACE incorporating 10-nucleotide random UMIs. Each CDR3 protein gets one entry after TCRdb re-called the 5' RACE reads with MiXCR. The sample has more than 35,000 distinct CDR3 sequences, more than 5% seen once; the top ten hold around 0.6%. The sample holds many counts of this clonotype. The antigen remains unidentified. This sequence joins TRBV7-8 and TRBJ1-1, with D possibly matching TRBD1 (5 bases). The sequencing input was CD4+ T cells from blood. This sequence originates from a woman between 35 and 50 years old in good health. The CDR3 loop is CASSLSLRTRLDTEAFF. CDR3 sequence (DNA): TGTGCCAGCAGCTTATCTCTCCGGACACGGCTAGACACTGAAGCTTTCTTT.